This T cell receptor (beta chain) is from a study of T cell repertoires in cytomegalovirus infection. Study details: Peptides in the study included HLA-C-restricted and HLA-B-restricted CMV epitopes. TCR beta signatures that were public indicated CMV infection and matching HLA type.

Study results and limitations: Dominant in the ex vivo response were TCR beta clonotypes restricted by HLA-C and specific for CMV.

The CDR3 contains 13 residues. CDR1 and CDR2 (germline): DFQATT, SNEGSKA (reference sequence). The ends lost 3 bases at V and 8 bases at J; junction bases unmatched: 1. Via MiXCR, TCRdb re-called the reads, giving one row per CDR3 protein. The sample has 300,000 to 400,000 distinct CDR3 sequences, 25% to 30% seen once. To note about this clonotype: Its matching antigen is unknown.

Sequencing used cultured PBMCs, obtained from culture after CMV antigen stimulation. V is TRBV20-1 and J is TRBJ2-1; the match to TRBD2 covers 13 bases. This clonotype was sampled from a human donor in good health (CMV status not recorded). Some clones in this sample may be carry-over from other donors' samples. CDR3 sequence reads: CSASGLAGDEQFF. The CDR3 bases are TGCAGTGCTAGTGGACTAGCGGGAGATGAGCAGTTCTTC.